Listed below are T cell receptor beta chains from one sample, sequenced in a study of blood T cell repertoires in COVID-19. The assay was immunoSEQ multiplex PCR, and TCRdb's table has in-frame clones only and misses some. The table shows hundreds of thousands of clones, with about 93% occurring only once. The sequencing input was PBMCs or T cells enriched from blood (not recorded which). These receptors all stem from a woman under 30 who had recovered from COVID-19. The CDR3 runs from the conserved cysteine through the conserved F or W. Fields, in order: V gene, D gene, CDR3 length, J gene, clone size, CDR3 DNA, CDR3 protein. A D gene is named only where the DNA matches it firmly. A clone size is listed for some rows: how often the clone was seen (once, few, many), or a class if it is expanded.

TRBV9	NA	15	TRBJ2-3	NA	TGTGCCTGCTCGTACCAGGGTCGCACCACAGATACGCAGTATTTT	CACSYQGRTTDTQYF
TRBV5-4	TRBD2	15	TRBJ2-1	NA	TGTGCCAGCAGCCCTAGCGGACCTACCTACAATGAGCAGTTCTTC	CASSPSGPTYNEQFF
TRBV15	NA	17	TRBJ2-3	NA	TGTGCCACCAGCCAGGGGACTACTCTGAGGGAAGCAGATACGCAGTATTTT	CATSQGTTLREADTQYF
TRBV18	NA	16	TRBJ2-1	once	TGTGCCAGCTCACCACCGTACGGTACTGAGTACAATGAGCAGTTCTTC	CASSPPYGTEYNEQFF
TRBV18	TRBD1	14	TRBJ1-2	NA	TGTGCCAGCTCACCACCAGACAGGGCACGTGGCTACACCTTC	CASSPPDRARGYTF
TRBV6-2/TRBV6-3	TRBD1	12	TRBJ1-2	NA	TGTGCCAGCAGTGCCACGACAGGGGTCTACACCTTC	CASSATTGVYTF
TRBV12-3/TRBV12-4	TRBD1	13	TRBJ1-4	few	TGTGCCAGTAAGGGGACAGAAGACGAAAAACTGTTTTTT	CASKGTEDEKLFF
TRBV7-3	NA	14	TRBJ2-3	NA	TGTGCCAGCAGCTTATATCCGAGCACAGATACGCAGTATTTT	CASSLYPSTDTQYF
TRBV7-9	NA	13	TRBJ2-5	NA	TGTGCCAGCAGCCCACCCAGCCAAGAGACCCAGTACTTC	CASSPPSQETQYF
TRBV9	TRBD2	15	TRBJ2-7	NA	TGTGCCAGCAGCGAGGGGTCTAGCGGGAGCTACGAGCAGTACTTC	CASSEGSSGSYEQYF
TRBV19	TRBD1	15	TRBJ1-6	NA	TGTGCCAGTAGTTCCTGGACAGGGAATAATTCACCCCTCCACTTT	CASSSWTGNNSPLHF
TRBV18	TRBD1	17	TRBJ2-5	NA	TGTGCCAGCTCACCACTTGAGGACAGGGGTCTCCAAGAGACCCAGTACTTC	CASSPLEDRGLQETQYF
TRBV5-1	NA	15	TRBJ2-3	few	TGCGCCAGCAGGCCAGGACAGAGCAGCACAGATACGCAGTATTTT	CASRPGQSSTDTQYF
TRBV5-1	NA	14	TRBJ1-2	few	TGCGCCAGCAGCTTTAACAGGGTTAACTATGGCTACACCTTC	CASSFNRVNYGYTF